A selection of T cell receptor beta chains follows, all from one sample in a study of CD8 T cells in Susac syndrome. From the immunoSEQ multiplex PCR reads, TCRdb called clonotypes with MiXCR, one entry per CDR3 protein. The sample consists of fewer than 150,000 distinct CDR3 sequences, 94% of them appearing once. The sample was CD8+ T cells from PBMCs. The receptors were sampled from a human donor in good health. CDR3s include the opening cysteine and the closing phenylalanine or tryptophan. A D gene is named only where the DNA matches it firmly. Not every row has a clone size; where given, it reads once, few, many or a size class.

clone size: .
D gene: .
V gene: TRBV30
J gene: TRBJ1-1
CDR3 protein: CAWTIGRTNTEAFF
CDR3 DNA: TGTGCCTGGACTATCGGACGGACTAACACTGAAGCTTTCTTT

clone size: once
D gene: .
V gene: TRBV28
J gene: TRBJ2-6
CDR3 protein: CASTPTMGAGANVLTF
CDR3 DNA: TGTGCCAGCACCCCCACAATGGGGGCTGGGGCCAACGTCCTGACTTTC

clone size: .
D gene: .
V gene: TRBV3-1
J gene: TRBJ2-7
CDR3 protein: CASSQDYGRYYEQYF
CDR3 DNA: TGTGCCAGCAGCCAAGATTACGGGAGATACTACGAGCAGTACTTC

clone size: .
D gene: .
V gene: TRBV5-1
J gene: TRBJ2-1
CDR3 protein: CASSLGGIGEQFF
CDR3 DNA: TGCGCCAGCAGCTTGGGTGGTATCGGAGAGCAGTTCTTC

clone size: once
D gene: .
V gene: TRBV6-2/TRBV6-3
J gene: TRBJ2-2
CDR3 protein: CASSYSSLYTGELFF
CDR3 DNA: TGTGCCAGCAGTTACTCGAGTCTTTACACCGGGGAGCTGTTTTTT

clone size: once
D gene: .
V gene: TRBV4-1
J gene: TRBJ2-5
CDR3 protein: CASSQDSLETYQETQYF
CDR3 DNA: TGCGCCAGCAGCCAAGATTCTTTGGAGACCTACCAAGAGACCCAGTACTTC

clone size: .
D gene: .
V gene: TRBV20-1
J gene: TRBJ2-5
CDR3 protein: CSARKESVADQETQYF
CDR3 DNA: TGCAGTGCCAGAAAGGAATCGGTGGCCGACCAAGAGACCCAGTACTTC

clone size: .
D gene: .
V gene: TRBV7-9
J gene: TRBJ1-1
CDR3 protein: CASSLRSTGMNTEAFF
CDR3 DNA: TGTGCCAGCAGCTTACGGTCGACAGGCATGAACACTGAAGCTTTCTTT

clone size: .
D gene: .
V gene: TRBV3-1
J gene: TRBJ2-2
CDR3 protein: CASSQDPAWNTGELFF
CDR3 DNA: TGTGCCAGCAGCCAAGATCCCGCCTGGAACACCGGGGAGCTGTTTTTT

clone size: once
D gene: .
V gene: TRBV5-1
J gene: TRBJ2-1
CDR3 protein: CASSLVAGSLDNEQFF
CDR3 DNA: TGCGCCAGCAGCTTGGTGGCCGGGAGTCTCGACAATGAGCAGTTCTTC

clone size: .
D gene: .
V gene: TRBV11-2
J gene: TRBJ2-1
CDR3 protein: CASSLGLGHNEQFF
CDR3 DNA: TGTGCCAGCAGCTTAGGTCTAGGGCACAATGAGCAGTTCTTC

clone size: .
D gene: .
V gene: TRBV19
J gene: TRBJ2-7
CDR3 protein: CASSKSRDGNYEQYF
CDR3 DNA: TGTGCCAGTAGTAAGAGCCGGGACGGCAACTACGAGCAGTACTTC

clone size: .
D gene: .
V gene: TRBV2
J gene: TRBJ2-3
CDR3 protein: CASITGTDTQYF
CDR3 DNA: TGTGCCAGCATCACAGGCACAGATACGCAGTATTTT

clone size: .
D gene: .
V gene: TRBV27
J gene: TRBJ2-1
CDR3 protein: CASSLLGRQQFF
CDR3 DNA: TGTGCCAGCAGTTTACTGGGAAGGCAGCAGTTCTTC

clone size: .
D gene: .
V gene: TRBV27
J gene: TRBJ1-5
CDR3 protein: CASREGGFNQPQHF
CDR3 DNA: TGTGCCAGCAGGGAGGGGGGATTCAATCAGCCCCAGCATTTT

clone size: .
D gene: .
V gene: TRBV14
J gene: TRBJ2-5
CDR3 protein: CASSPRFNQETQYF
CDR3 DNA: TGTGCCAGCAGCCCCAGATTCAACCAAGAGACCCAGTACTTC

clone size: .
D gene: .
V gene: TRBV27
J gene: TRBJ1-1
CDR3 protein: CASSLSPDTPHTEAFF
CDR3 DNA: TGTGCCAGCAGTTTATCCCCGGACACCCCACACACTGAAGCTTTCTTT

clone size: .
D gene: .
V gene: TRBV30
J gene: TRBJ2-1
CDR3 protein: CAWSGGQGRDEQFF
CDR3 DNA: TGTGCCTGGAGTGGAGGTCAGGGGAGGGATGAGCAGTTCTTC

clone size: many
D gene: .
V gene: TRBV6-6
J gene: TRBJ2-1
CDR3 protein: CASSYGEGNEQFF
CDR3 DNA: TGTGCCAGCAGTTACGGAGAAGGGAATGAGCAGTTCTTC

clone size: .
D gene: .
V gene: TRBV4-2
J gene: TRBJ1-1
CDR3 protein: CASSQGAGNEAFF
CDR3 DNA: TGTGCCAGCAGCCAAGGGGCCGGGAACGAAGCTTTCTTT

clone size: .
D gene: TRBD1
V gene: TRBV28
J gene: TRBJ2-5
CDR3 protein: CASSWDRGETQYF
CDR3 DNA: TGTGCCAGCAGTTGGGACAGGGGTGAGACCCAGTACTTC

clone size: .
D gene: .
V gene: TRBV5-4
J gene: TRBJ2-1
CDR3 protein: CASSLANGRWDYNEQFF
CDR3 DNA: TGTGCCAGCAGCTTGGCGAATGGTAGGTGGGACTACAATGAGCAGTTCTTC

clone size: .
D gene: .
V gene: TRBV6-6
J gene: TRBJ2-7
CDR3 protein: CASSSGQTYEQYF
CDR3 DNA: TGTGCCAGCAGTTCCGGGCAAACCTACGAGCAGTACTTC

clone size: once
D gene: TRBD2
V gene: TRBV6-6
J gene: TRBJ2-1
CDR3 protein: CASSYGLAGIGEQFF
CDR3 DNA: TGTGCCAGCAGTTACGGACTAGCGGGGATAGGTGAGCAGTTCTTC

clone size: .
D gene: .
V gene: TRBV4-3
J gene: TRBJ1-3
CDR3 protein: CASSQDPGTLSGNTIYF
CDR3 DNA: TGCGCCAGCAGCCAAGACCCCGGGACACTTTCTGGAAACACCATATATTTT

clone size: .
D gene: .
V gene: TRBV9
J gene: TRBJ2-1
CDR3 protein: CASSALSSYNEQFF
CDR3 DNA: TGTGCCAGCAGTGCCCTGAGCTCCTACAATGAGCAGTTCTTC

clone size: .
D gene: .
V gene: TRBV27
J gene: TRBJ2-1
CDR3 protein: CASSYNGGYNEQFF
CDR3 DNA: TGTGCCAGCAGTTATAACGGCGGATACAATGAGCAGTTCTTC

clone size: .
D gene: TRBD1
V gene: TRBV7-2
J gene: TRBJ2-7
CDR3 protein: CASSSIQGNEQYF
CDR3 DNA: TGTGCCAGCAGCTCTATACAGGGGAACGAGCAGTACTTC

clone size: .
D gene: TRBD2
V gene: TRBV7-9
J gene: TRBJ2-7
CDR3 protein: CAILLGGSAYEQYF
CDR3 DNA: TGTGCCATCTTGCTAGGCGGGAGTGCGTACGAGCAGTACTTC

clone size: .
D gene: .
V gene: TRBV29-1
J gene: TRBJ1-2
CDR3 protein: CSEGDSNYGYTF
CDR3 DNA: TGCAGCGAAGGAGACTCTAACTATGGCTACACCTTC

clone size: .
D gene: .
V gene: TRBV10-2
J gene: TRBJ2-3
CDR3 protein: CASSAGGESTDTQYF
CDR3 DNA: TGCGCCAGCAGTGCTGGGGGAGAGAGCACAGATACGCAGTATTTT

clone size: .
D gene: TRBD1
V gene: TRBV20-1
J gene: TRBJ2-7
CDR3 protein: CSAGARGQRDEQYF
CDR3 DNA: TGCAGTGCTGGGGCCAGGGGGCAGCGAGACGAGCAGTACTTC

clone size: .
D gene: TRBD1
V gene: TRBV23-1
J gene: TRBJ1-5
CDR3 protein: CASSQGAMQRPQHF
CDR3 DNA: TGCGCCAGCAGCCAGGGGGCTATGCAACGGCCCCAGCATTTT

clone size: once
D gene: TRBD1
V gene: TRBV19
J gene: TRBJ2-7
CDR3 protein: CASSHGQANEQYF
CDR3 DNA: TGTGCCAGTAGTCACGGACAGGCTAACGAGCAGTACTTC

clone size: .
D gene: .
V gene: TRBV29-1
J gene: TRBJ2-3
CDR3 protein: CSVADTQYF
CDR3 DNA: TGCAGCGTAGCTGATACGCAGTATTTT

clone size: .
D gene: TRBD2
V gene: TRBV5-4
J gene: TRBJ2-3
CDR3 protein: CAIRDGRTSGSDIDTQYF
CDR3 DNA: TGTGCCATTCGCGATGGCCGGACTAGCGGGAGTGACATAGATACGCAGTATTTT

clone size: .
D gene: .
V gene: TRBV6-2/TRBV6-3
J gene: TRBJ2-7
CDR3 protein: CASSYSKNEFYEQYF
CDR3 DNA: TGTGCCAGCAGTTACTCGAAAAACGAGTTCTACGAGCAGTACTTC

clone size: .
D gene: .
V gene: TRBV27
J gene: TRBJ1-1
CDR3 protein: CASGEGGAFF
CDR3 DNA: TGTGCCAGCGGGGAGGGGGGGGCTTTCTTT

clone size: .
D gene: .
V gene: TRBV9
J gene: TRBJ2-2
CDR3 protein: CASSVADGSTGELFF
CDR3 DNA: TGTGCCAGCAGCGTAGCGGACGGCTCCACCGGGGAGCTGTTTTTT

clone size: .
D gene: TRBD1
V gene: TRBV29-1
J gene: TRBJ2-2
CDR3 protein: CSVESTGGAAGELFF
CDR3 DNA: TGCAGCGTTGAGTCGACAGGGGGCGCGGCCGGGGAGCTGTTTTTT

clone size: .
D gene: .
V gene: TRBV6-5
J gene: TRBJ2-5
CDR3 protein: CASSYSRRGPKTQYF
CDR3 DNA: TGTGCCAGCAGTTACTCGAGACGCGGGCCGAAGACCCAGTACTTC

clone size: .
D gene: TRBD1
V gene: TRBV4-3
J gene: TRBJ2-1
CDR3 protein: CASSQDRGQSYNEQFF
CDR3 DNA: TGCGCCAGCAGCCAAGACAGGGGGCAATCCTACAATGAGCAGTTCTTC

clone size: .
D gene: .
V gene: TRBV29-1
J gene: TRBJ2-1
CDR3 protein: CSVGVAYNEQFF
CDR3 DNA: TGCAGCGTTGGCGTGGCCTACAATGAGCAGTTCTTC

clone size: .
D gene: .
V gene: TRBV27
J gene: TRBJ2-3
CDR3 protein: CASSFEGRWTDTQYF
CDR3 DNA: TGTGCCAGCAGTTTCGAGGGGCGCTGGACAGATACGCAGTATTTT

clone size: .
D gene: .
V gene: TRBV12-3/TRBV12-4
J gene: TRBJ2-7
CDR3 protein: CASRPTTSPREQYF
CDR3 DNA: TGTGCCAGCAGACCTACAACTAGCCCCCGAGAGCAGTACTTC

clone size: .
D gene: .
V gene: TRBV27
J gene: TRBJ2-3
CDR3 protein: CASSLTATDTQYF
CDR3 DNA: TGTGCCAGCAGTCTAACCGCCACAGATACGCAGTATTTT

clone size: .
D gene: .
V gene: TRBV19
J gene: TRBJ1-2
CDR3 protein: CASSIDPSEEEVDGYTF
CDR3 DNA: TGTGCCAGTAGTATAGATCCCAGCGAGGAAGAGGTCGACGGCTACACCTTC

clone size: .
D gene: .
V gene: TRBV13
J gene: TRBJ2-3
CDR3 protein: CASSPNTDTQYF
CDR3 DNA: TGTGCCAGCAGCCCAAACACAGATACGCAGTATTTT

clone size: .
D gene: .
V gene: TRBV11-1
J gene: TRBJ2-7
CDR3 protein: CASSLERDLAYEQYF
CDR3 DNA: TGTGCCAGCAGCTTAGAGCGAGACTTAGCCTACGAGCAGTACTTC

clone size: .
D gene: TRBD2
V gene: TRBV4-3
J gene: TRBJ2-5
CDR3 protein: CASSPRVAGAPGSETQYF
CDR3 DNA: TGCGCCAGCAGCCCTCGGGTAGCGGGAGCCCCTGGGTCAGAGACCCAGTACTTC

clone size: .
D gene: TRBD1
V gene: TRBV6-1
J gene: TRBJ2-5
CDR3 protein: CASSEGQGAGETQYF
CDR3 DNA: TGTGCCAGCAGTGAGGGACAGGGGGCGGGAGAGACCCAGTACTTC

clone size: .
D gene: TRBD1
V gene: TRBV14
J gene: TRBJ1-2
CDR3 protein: CASSQASGGPNYGYTF
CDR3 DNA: TGTGCCAGCAGCCAGGCCTCAGGGGGACCAAACTATGGCTACACCTTC

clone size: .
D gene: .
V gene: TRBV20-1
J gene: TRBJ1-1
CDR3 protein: CSARGLNSIENTEAFF
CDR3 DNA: TGCAGTGCTCGGGGACTTAATTCTATAGAGAACACTGAAGCTTTCTTT

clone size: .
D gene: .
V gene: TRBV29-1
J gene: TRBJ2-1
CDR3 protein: CSVESGLTSYNEQFF
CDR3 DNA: TGCAGCGTTGAATCCGGGCTCACCTCCTACAATGAGCAGTTCTTC

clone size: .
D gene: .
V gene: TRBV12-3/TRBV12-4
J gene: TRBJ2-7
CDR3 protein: CASSPGQRHEQYF
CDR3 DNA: TGTGCCAGCAGCCCGGGTCAGCGCCACGAGCAGTACTTC

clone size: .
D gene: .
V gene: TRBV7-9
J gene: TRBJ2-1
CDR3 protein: CASSPTGLQYNEQFF
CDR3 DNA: TGTGCCAGCAGCCCGACGGGACTCCAGTACAATGAGCAGTTCTTC

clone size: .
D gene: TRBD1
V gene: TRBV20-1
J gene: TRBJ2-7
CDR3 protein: CSAGTGSYEQYF
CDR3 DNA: TGCAGTGCTGGGACAGGGTCCTACGAGCAGTACTTC

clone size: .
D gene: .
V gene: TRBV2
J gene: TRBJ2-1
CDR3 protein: CASSDRRRNNEQFF
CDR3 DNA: TGTGCCAGCAGTGACAGGCGGAGAAACAATGAGCAGTTCTTC

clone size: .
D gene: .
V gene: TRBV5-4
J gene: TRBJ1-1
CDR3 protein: CASYREEVDTEAFF
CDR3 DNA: TGTGCCAGCTATAGGGAGGAAGTTGACACTGAAGCTTTCTTT

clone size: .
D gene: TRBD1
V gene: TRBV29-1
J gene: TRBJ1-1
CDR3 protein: CSVEVPPGTDEAFF
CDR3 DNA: TGCAGCGTTGAAGTCCCCCCCGGGACAGATGAAGCTTTCTTT